Below, 19 T cell receptor beta chains from the same sample are listed, as sequenced in a study of blood T cell repertoires in COVID-19. Clones were sequenced by immunoSEQ multiplex PCR, and TCRdb holds only the in-frame ones, with some missing. The sample yields roughly 380,000 clones, roughly 90% seen once. The sequencing sample was made of PBMCs or T cells enriched from blood (not recorded which). Receptor source: a woman aged 30 to 39 who had been exposed to COVID-19.

CDR3 sequence (DNA): TGTGCCAGCAGCTCCCTCACTAGCGGGGTCCCCAGGAGCCAAGAGACCCAGTACTTC. As protein: CASSSLTSGVPRSQETQYF. This sequence joins TRBV7-6 and TRBJ2-5; 10 nucleotides align to TRBD2. V dropped 4 bases and J dropped 1; count of bases not matched to a gene: 15. This CDR3 is built from 19 residues. The germline gives CDR1 SGHVS, CDR2 FNYEAQ.

J is TRBJ1-4 and V is TRBV19, with 8 bases aligning to TRBD1. In germline, CDR1 is LNHDA, CDR2 SQIVND (reference sequence). The CDR3 loop spans 14 amino acids. Trimming at V came to 6 bases and at J to 5 bases, leaving 5 bases not matched to a gene. This CDR3 is CASRKQGENEKLFF. The CDR3 DNA sequence: TGTGCCAGTAGGAAACAGGGGGAGAATGAAAAACTGTTTTTT.

This rearrangement joins TRBV11-2 to TRBJ1-2, with D unresolved. Germline V lookup: CDR1 SGHAT, CDR2 FQNNGV. The CDR3 length is 11 residues. Trimming stripped 2 bases from V and 7 bases from J, with 5 bases between. CDR3 protein: CASSLSRGYTF. In DNA, the CDR3 is TGTGCCAGCAGCTTATCTCGTGGCTACACCTTC. Full variable domain (remainder filled in from reference TRBV11-2 and TRBJ1-2): EAGVAQSPRYKIIEKRQSVAFWCNPISGHATLYWYQQILGQGPKLLIQFQNNGVVDDSQLPKDRFSAERLKGVDSTLKIQPAKLEDSAVYLCASSLSRGYTFGSGTRLTVV.

This rearrangement joins TRBV18 to TRBJ2-1; weak D call: TRBD1 (6 bases). Germline lookup yields CDR1 KGHSH and CDR2 LQKENI. The V gene lost 3 bases and the J gene lost 1 base, with 13 bases spanning the gap. This CDR3 spans 16 amino acids. CDR3 region: CASSPVTGRSYNEQFF. Here the CDR3 DNA reads TGTGCCAGCTCACCGGTGACAGGCAGGTCCTACAATGAGCAGTTCTTC.

V gene TRBV7-9 combines with J gene TRBJ1-1; 7 nucleotides line up with TRBD1. Germline V gene sequence: CDR1 SEHNR, CDR2 FQNEAQ (reference sequence). There are 14 residues in the CDR3. J lost 1 base, V lost 7 bases, and 6 bases had no gene match. This CDR3 is CASIFGTANTEAFF. The CDR3 DNA sequence: TGTGCCAGCATCTTCGGGACAGCGAACACTGAAGCTTTCTTT.

This clone has only one observation. The V gene is TRBV7-9, the J gene TRBJ2-7; 11 nucleotides align to TRBD2. The V gene's germline CDR1 is SEHNR and CDR2 FQNEAQ (reference sequence). V dropped 3 bases and J dropped 3; count of bases not matched to a gene: 4. The CDR3 contains 15 residues. CDR3 sequence reads: CASSFPLAGVYEQYF. The CDR3 nucleotides read TGTGCCAGCAGCTTCCCACTAGCGGGAGTCTACGAGCAGTACTTC.

This sequence joins TRBV7-3 and TRBJ1-1, with no clear D. Trimming removed 0 bases from V and 5 bases from J, with 7 bases in between. Germline V gives CDR1 SGHTA, CDR2 FQGTGA. This CDR3 region has 13 residues. The CDR3 loop reads CASSLTRRTEAFF. For the CDR3, the DNA is TGTGCCAGCAGCTTAACCCGGAGGACTGAAGCTTTCTTT.

V gene TRBV2 combines with J gene TRBJ1-5; 9 bases line up with TRBD1. This CDR3 region has 14 residues. The trim removed 5 bases at V and 3 bases at J, leaving 2 bases unmatched. In germline, CDR1 is SNHLY, CDR2 FYNNEI. This CDR3 reads CASSRQGDNQPQHF. The DNA for the CDR3 is TGTGCCAGCAGTCGACAGGGGGACAATCAGCCCCAGCATTTT.

The chain recombines TRBV15 with TRBJ2-7, with D perhaps TRBD1 (5 bases). CDR1 LNHNV and CDR2 YYDKDF come from the germline V gene (reference sequence). Trimming left V 1 base short and J 3 bases short, with 13 bases between. The CDR3 has 15 residues. Here the CDR3 reads CATSRAQDIFYEQYF. The CDR3 region has the DNA TGTGCCACCAGCAGAGCTCAGGACATCTTCTACGAGCAGTACTTC.

This sequence joins TRBV11-3 and TRBJ2-1; 8 nucleotides align to TRBD2. This CDR3 has 15 amino acids. Germline trimming cut 8 bases from V and 2 bases from J; bases unmatched to any gene: 8. Germline V gene lookup returns CDR1 SGHNT and CDR2 YENEEA. Here the CDR3 reads CASQIIAGPYNEQFF. DNA of the CDR3: TGTGCCAGCCAGATTATAGCGGGACCCTACAATGAGCAGTTCTTC. Full variable domain (missing parts from reference TRBV11-3 and TRBJ2-1): EAGVVQSPRYKIIEKKQPVAFWCNPISGHNTLYWYLQNLGQGPELLIRYENEEAVDDSQLPKDRFSAERLKGVDSTLKIQPAELGDSAVYLCASQIIAGPYNEQFFGPGTRLTVL.

In its sample, this clone was seen a few times. This chain connects TRBV5-8 to TRBJ1-6; TRBD1 matches at 9 bases. CDR1 SGHTS and CDR2 YDEGEE come from the germline V gene. Trimming cost V 3 bases and J 7 bases; bases outside gene matches: 8. The CDR3 is 16 residues long. As DNA, the CDR3 is TGTGCCAGCAGCTATACCGGGACAGGGCACAATTCACCCCTCCACTTT. It is translated as CASSYTGTGHNSPLHF.

V gene TRBV30 combines with J gene TRBJ1-1; TRBD1 might be the D (5 bases). Looked up from germline, CDR1 is GTSNPN and CDR2 is SVGIG (reference sequence). This CDR3 spans 14 amino acids. Deletions cut 0 bases from V and 4 bases from J, with 12 bases between. This chain's CDR3 is CAWSVGQGGTEAFF. In nucleotides, the CDR3 is TGTGCCTGGAGTGTAGGCCAGGGCGGCACTGAAGCTTTCTTT.

This clone appeared a single time. This chain joins TRBV5-6 and TRBJ2-1; D is perhaps TRBD2 (6 bases). The CDR3 extends over 14 amino acids. Germline CDR1 and CDR2: SGHDT and YYEEEE. V was trimmed by 4 bases and J by 6 bases, leaving 14 bases between them. The CDR3 spells CASSGLTIFNEQFF. CDR3 nucleotides: TGTGCCAGCAGCGGACTAACGATTTTCAATGAGCAGTTCTTC.

The rearrangement joins TRBV27 to TRBJ2-7; D possibly corresponds to TRBD2 (6 bases). The CDR3 spans 15 residues. The ends were cut back, 5 bases at V and 0 bases at J, with 14 bases in the middle. Germline loops: CDR1 MNHEY, CDR2 SMNVEV (reference sequence). Written as DNA, the CDR3 is TGTGCCAGCAGTCCCGGGACTCCTAGCTCCTACGAGCAGTACTTC. Translated, it gives CASSPGTPSSYEQYF.

This chain links TRBV3-1 (or the pseudogene TRBV3-2) with TRBJ2-3; TRBD2 agrees at 7 bases. This CDR3 contains 20 residues. Germline values: CDR1 LGHDT, CDR2 YNNKEL (reference sequence). Losses at the gene ends were 4 bases for V and 0 bases for J; bases not matched to a gene: 19. CDR3 loop: CASSPGLGRERLLSTDTQYF. In nucleotides, the CDR3 is TGTGCCAGCAGCCCCGGACTAGGCCGGGAGAGGCTGCTTAGCACAGATACGCAGTATTTT.

This chain uses TRBV10-2 with TRBJ1-3; no reliable D call. The CDR3 length is 15 residues. CDR1 and CDR2 (germline): WSHSY, SAAADI. The V end lost 2 bases, the J end lost 0 bases, and 8 bases lay between the germline ends. The chain's CDR3 is CASSEPPRSGNTIYF. The CDR3 DNA reads as TGCGCCAGCAGTGAGCCTCCTCGCTCTGGAAACACCATATATTTT.

The chain couples TRBV19 to TRBJ1-6, with D unresolved. Trimming removed 5 bases at V and 0 bases at J, with 8 bases between. Germline CDR1 and CDR2: LNHDA and SQIVND (reference sequence). The CDR3 spans 15 residues. CDR3 in DNA: TGTGCCAGTAGTTCTCGGAGCTCCTATAATTCACCCCTCCACTTT. Amino acid sequence: CASSSRSSYNSPLHF.

The V and J genes are TRBV5-6 and TRBJ2-7; tentatively, D is TRBD1 (6 bases). Germline CDR1 and CDR2: SGHDT and YYEEEE. The CDR3 runs 10 residues. The CDR3 coding sequence is TGTGCCAGCAGCTCACAGGGTCTTTTGGTC. Protein sequence: CASSSQGLLV.

The chain employs TRBV12-3 or TRBV12-4 and TRBJ1-1, with unresolved D. This CDR3 is built from 13 residues. V was clipped by 3 bases and J by 5 bases, with 10 bases between them. CDR3 DNA: TGTGCCAGCAGTTTGAGGGTTCGAACTGAAGCTTTCTTT. Translation: CASSLRVRTEAFF.